What follows are 5 T cell receptor beta chains derived from one specimen sequenced in a study of T cell responses to AZD1222 COVID-19 vaccine. The protocol was immunoSEQ multiplex PCR, while the TCRdb copy is restricted to in-frame clones and leaves out a portion. Of 95,000 to 150,000 clones in the sample, over 75% were seen once. The material sequenced was peripheral blood, taken on day 0 of AZD1222 vaccination. Receptors were obtained from an adult in good health.

The chain recombines TRBV6-1 with TRBJ1-5, with D tentatively TRBD1 (5 bases). Germline CDR1 MNHNS, CDR2 SASEGT. With 1 base removed from V and 1 base from J, the gap between germline ends came to 14 bases. The CDR3 sequence is 17 residues long. In DNA, the CDR3 is TGTGCCAGCAGTGAAGGGATGGGGCCAATCAGCAATCAGCCCCAGCATTTT. Amino acids: CASSEGMGPISNQPQHF.

This clone has only a few counts. This chain uses TRBV6-5 with TRBJ1-6; 11 nucleotides align to TRBD1. The germline V gene has CDR1 MNHEY and CDR2 SVGAGI. CDR3 length: 15 residues. V was pared by 6 bases and J by 9 bases, with 7 bases of the junction left unmatched. CDR3: CASSEGTGGSSPLHF. CDR3 in DNA: TGTGCCAGCAGCGAGGGGACAGGGGGTAGTTCACCCCTCCACTTT.

The rearrangement joins TRBV5-6 to TRBJ2-7, with D perhaps TRBD1 or TRBD2 (6 bases each). The germline gives CDR1 SGHDT, CDR2 YYEEEE. With 0 bases removed from V and 9 bases from J, the gap between germline ends came to 16 bases. This CDR3 spans 14 amino acids. The CDR3 DNA reads as TGTGCCAGCAGCTTGGCCGCAGGGGTGGGAGGGCAGTACTTC. As protein: CASSLAAGVGGQYF. Based on the CDR3 plus reference TRBV5-6 and TRBJ2-7, the full variable domain is DAGVTQSPTHLIKTRGQQVTLRCSPKSGHDTVSWYQQALGQGPQFIFQYYEEEERQRGNFPDRFSGHQFPNYSSELNVNALLLGDSALYLCASSLAAGVGGQYFGPGTRLTVT.

The chain joins TRBV3-1 (or the pseudogene TRBV3-2) to TRBJ2-2; unclear D gene. V lost 1 base and J 7 bases, leaving 10 bases between the germline ends. The CDR3 extends over 14 amino acids. Germline loops: CDR1 LGHDT, CDR2 YNNKEL (reference sequence). The CDR3 sequence is CASSQVGMIGELFF. DNA for the CDR3: TGTGCCAGCAGCCAAGTCGGCATGATCGGGGAGCTGTTTTTT.

This chain links TRBV20-1 with TRBJ2-3, with TRBD2 identical over 8 bases. V lost 3 bases, J lost 5 bases, and 10 bases stayed unmatched. Looked up from germline, CDR1 is DFQATT and CDR2 is SNEGSKA (reference sequence). The CDR3 length is 15 residues. CDR3 region: CSASDPGGALDTQYF. Here the CDR3 DNA reads TGCAGTGCTAGTGACCCCGGGGGGGCGTTAGATACGCAGTATTTT.